These T cell receptor beta chains were read from a single sample in a study of T cell responses to AZD1222 COVID-19 vaccine. Generated by immunoSEQ multiplex PCR, the TCRdb table keeps only in-frame clones and is missing some. The sample has roughly 150,000 clones; less than 95% are singletons. The specimen was peripheral blood, collected on day 0 of AZD1222 vaccination. The origin of the receptors is an adult in good health. The CDR3 runs from the conserved cysteine through the conserved F or W. A D gene is named only where the DNA matches it firmly. Clone size, where shown, is once, few, many, or a class for clones that have expanded.

abundance: -
v_gene: TRBV7-9
d_gene: -
j_gene: TRBJ1-1
CDR3aa: CASSLGGSIGNTEAFF
CDR3nt: TGTGCCAGCAGCCTGGGGGGGTCAATCGGGAACACTGAAGCTTTCTTT

abundance: once
v_gene: TRBV5-6
d_gene: -
j_gene: TRBJ1-2
CDR3aa: CASSLVPRSNYGYTF
CDR3nt: TGTGCCAGCAGCTTGGTACCAAGATCTAACTATGGCTACACCTTC

abundance: -
v_gene: TRBV7-2
d_gene: -
j_gene: TRBJ2-6
CDR3aa: CASSPRSVSGANVLTF
CDR3nt: TGTGCCAGCAGCCCCCGGTCAGTATCCGGGGCCAACGTCCTGACTTTC

abundance: -
v_gene: TRBV19
d_gene: -
j_gene: TRBJ1-2
CDR3aa: CASSIAGGYTF
CDR3nt: TGTGCCAGTAGTATAGCTGGGGGCTACACCTTC

abundance: -
v_gene: TRBV27
d_gene: -
j_gene: TRBJ2-1
CDR3aa: CASSPKHPLTVSRYNEQFF
CDR3nt: TGTGCCAGCAGTCCGAAACATCCACTGACAGTAAGCCGATACAATGAGCAGTTCTTC

abundance: -
v_gene: TRBV7-9
d_gene: -
j_gene: TRBJ2-5
CDR3aa: CASSSTDDLERGQETQYF
CDR3nt: TGTGCCAGCAGCTCCACCGACGACCTGGAGAGAGGGCAAGAGACCCAGTACTTC

abundance: -
v_gene: TRBV18
d_gene: TRBD1
j_gene: TRBJ2-1
CDR3aa: CASSPRARDRGYNEQFF
CDR3nt: TGTGCCAGCTCACCACGGGCCCGGGACAGGGGCTACAATGAGCAGTTCTTC

abundance: -
v_gene: TRBV7-3
d_gene: TRBD1
j_gene: TRBJ2-5
CDR3aa: CASSQDRGPQETQYF
CDR3nt: TGTGCCAGCAGCCAGGACAGGGGGCCCCAAGAGACCCAGTACTTC

abundance: -
v_gene: TRBV27
d_gene: -
j_gene: TRBJ2-7
CDR3aa: CASSYRDTGYEQYF
CDR3nt: TGTGCCAGCAGTTACCGGGACACCGGCTACGAGCAGTACTTC

abundance: -
v_gene: TRBV6-2/TRBV6-3
d_gene: TRBD2
j_gene: TRBJ2-4
CDR3aa: CASSYVSSGRQKNIQYF
CDR3nt: TGTGCCAGCAGTTACGTTTCTAGCGGGAGGCAGAAAAACATTCAGTACTTC

abundance: -
v_gene: TRBV6-2/TRBV6-3
d_gene: TRBD2
j_gene: TRBJ2-1
CDR3aa: CASSSAGGRYNEQFF
CDR3nt: TGTGCCAGCAGTTCCGCGGGGGGCCGGTACAATGAGCAGTTCTTC

abundance: -
v_gene: TRBV12-3/TRBV12-4
d_gene: -
j_gene: TRBJ1-3
CDR3aa: CASRVRNTIYF
CDR3nt: TGTGCCAGCAGAGTGAGAAACACCATATATTTT

abundance: -
v_gene: TRBV7-9
d_gene: -
j_gene: TRBJ1-2
CDR3aa: CASSLEGSGLPHGYTF
CDR3nt: TGTGCCAGCAGCTTAGAGGGTTCAGGGCTTCCCCATGGCTACACCTTC

abundance: -
v_gene: TRBV5-1
d_gene: TRBD1
j_gene: TRBJ1-6
CDR3aa: CASSFRDRDNSPLHF
CDR3nt: TGCGCCAGCAGCTTCCGGGACAGGGATAATTCACCCCTCCACTTT

abundance: -
v_gene: TRBV27
d_gene: -
j_gene: TRBJ1-6
CDR3aa: CASSTDGTQPYNSPLHF
CDR3nt: TGTGCCAGCAGTACAGACGGAACCCAGCCGTATAATTCACCCCTCCACTTT

abundance: once
v_gene: TRBV12-3/TRBV12-4
d_gene: -
j_gene: TRBJ2-2
CDR3aa: CAAQTGNTGELFF
CDR3nt: TGTGCCGCCCAGACAGGGAACACCGGGGAGCTGTTTTTT

abundance: once
v_gene: TRBV2
d_gene: -
j_gene: TRBJ1-1
CDR3aa: CASHEGGIMNTEAFF
CDR3nt: TGTGCCAGTCACGAGGGAGGAATAATGAACACTGAAGCTTTCTTT

abundance: -
v_gene: TRBV28
d_gene: -
j_gene: TRBJ1-4
CDR3aa: CASSSSIEPEKLFF
CDR3nt: TGTGCCAGCAGTTCTTCCATCGAACCCGAAAAACTGTTTTTT

abundance: once
v_gene: TRBV30
d_gene: -
j_gene: TRBJ1-4
CDR3aa: CAWSVHGYEKLFF
CDR3nt: TGTGCCTGGAGTGTACACGGTTATGAAAAACTGTTTTTT

abundance: -
v_gene: TRBV11-2
d_gene: TRBD2
j_gene: TRBJ2-1
CDR3aa: CASSSGGVAGNEQFF
CDR3nt: TGTGCCAGCAGCTCTGGTGGGGTAGCGGGGAATGAGCAGTTCTTC

abundance: -
v_gene: TRBV25-1
d_gene: -
j_gene: TRBJ1-3
CDR3aa: CASSEYRSSGNTIYF
CDR3nt: TGTGCCAGCAGTGAGTACAGGAGCTCTGGAAACACCATATATTTT

abundance: -
v_gene: TRBV21-1
d_gene: -
j_gene: TRBJ2-7
CDR3aa: CASSNGRDTPYEQYF
CDR3nt: TGTGCCAGCAGCAACGGCCGGGACACTCCCTACGAGCAGTACTTC

abundance: -
v_gene: TRBV27
d_gene: TRBD1
j_gene: TRBJ1-1
CDR3aa: CASSVRTGSRTEAFF
CDR3nt: TGTGCCAGCAGTGTTCGGACAGGGTCGCGCACTGAAGCTTTCTTT

abundance: -
v_gene: TRBV12-3/TRBV12-4
d_gene: TRBD1
j_gene: TRBJ1-1
CDR3aa: CASSFGTAEAFF
CDR3nt: TGTGCCAGCAGTTTCGGGACAGCTGAAGCTTTCTTT

abundance: -
v_gene: TRBV29-1
d_gene: TRBD1
j_gene: TRBJ1-1
CDR3aa: CSVDGPLQGRNTEAFF
CDR3nt: TGCAGCGTTGACGGGCCCTTACAGGGGAGGAACACTGAAGCTTTCTTT

abundance: -
v_gene: TRBV30
d_gene: TRBD1
j_gene: TRBJ2-2
CDR3aa: CAWDPRGLNTGELFF
CDR3nt: TGTGCCTGGGACCCCAGGGGGCTGAACACCGGGGAGCTGTTTTTT

abundance: -
v_gene: TRBV4-3
d_gene: -
j_gene: TRBJ2-1
CDR3aa: CASSQDPVAGYNEQFF
CDR3nt: TGCGCCAGCAGCCAAGACCCGGTGGCGGGATACAATGAGCAGTTCTTC

abundance: -
v_gene: TRBV6-5
d_gene: -
j_gene: TRBJ2-7
CDR3aa: CASSYSFGPGVEQYF
CDR3nt: -

abundance: few
v_gene: TRBV30
d_gene: TRBD1
j_gene: TRBJ1-6
CDR3aa: CAWSVQGNSPLHF
CDR3nt: TGTGCCTGGAGTGTACAGGGGAATTCACCCCTCCACTTT

abundance: -
v_gene: TRBV5-6
d_gene: -
j_gene: TRBJ2-3
CDR3aa: CASSLDQTGTQYF
CDR3nt: TGTGCCAGCAGCTTGGACCAAACTGGTACGCAGTATTTT

abundance: -
v_gene: TRBV2
d_gene: -
j_gene: TRBJ1-1
CDR3aa: CASSGTGMTEAFF
CDR3nt: TGTGCCAGCAGTGGCACAGGGATGACTGAAGCTTTCTTT

abundance: -
v_gene: TRBV11-2
d_gene: -
j_gene: TRBJ2-3
CDR3aa: CASSSRVSTDTQYF
CDR3nt: TGTGCCAGCAGCTCCAGAGTTAGCACAGATACGCAGTATTTT

abundance: -
v_gene: TRBV23-1
d_gene: -
j_gene: TRBJ1-2
CDR3aa: CAPSPPRLGVYGYTF
CDR3nt: TGCGCCCCCTCCCCCCCTCGATTGGGGGTCTATGGCTACACCTTC

abundance: -
v_gene: TRBV15
d_gene: -
j_gene: TRBJ1-2
CDR3aa: CATSRDTTYGYTF
CDR3nt: TGTGCCACCAGCAGGGACACCACCTATGGCTACACCTTC

abundance: -
v_gene: TRBV29-1
d_gene: -
j_gene: TRBJ1-2
CDR3aa: CSVVPEGRRNYGYTF
CDR3nt: TGCAGCGTTGTTCCAGAGGGGAGGAGAAACTATGGCTACACCTTC

abundance: -
v_gene: TRBV9
d_gene: TRBD1
j_gene: TRBJ1-5
CDR3aa: CASSKRGDRDVQPQHF
CDR3nt: TGTGCCAGCAGCAAACGAGGGGACAGGGACGTCCAGCCCCAGCATTTT

abundance: -
v_gene: TRBV4-1
d_gene: TRBD1
j_gene: TRBJ1-4
CDR3aa: CASSQDEGAVGEKLFF
CDR3nt: TGCGCCAGCAGCCAAGATGAGGGGGCTGTAGGCGAAAAACTGTTTTTT

abundance: -
v_gene: TRBV29-1
d_gene: TRBD2
j_gene: TRBJ2-1
CDR3aa: CSVSRGLAGGSYNEQFF
CDR3nt: TGCAGCGTTTCAAGGGGACTAGCGGGAGGCTCATACAATGAGCAGTTCTTC

abundance: -
v_gene: TRBV7-9
d_gene: TRBD1
j_gene: TRBJ1-1
CDR3aa: CASSHYPSGTAAGNTEAFF
CDR3nt: TGTGCCAGCAGCCATTACCCCTCGGGGACAGCCGCTGGGAACACTGAAGCTTTCTTT

abundance: -
v_gene: TRBV11-2
d_gene: TRBD1
j_gene: TRBJ1-4
CDR3aa: CASSTWTGGNEKLFF
CDR3nt: TGTGCCAGCAGTACCTGGACAGGAGGGAATGAAAAACTGTTTTTT

abundance: -
v_gene: TRBV4-1
d_gene: -
j_gene: TRBJ1-6
CDR3aa: CASSQDGSPYNSPLHF
CDR3nt: TGCGCCAGCAGCCAAGACGGCAGCCCGTATAATTCACCCCTCCACTTT

abundance: -
v_gene: TRBV6-6
d_gene: -
j_gene: TRBJ2-7
CDR3aa: CAAGQNSYEQYF
CDR3nt: TGTGCCGCGGGACAGAACTCCTACGAGCAGTACTTC